This T cell receptor beta chain was recovered during a study of T cell repertoires in cytomegalovirus infection. As for the study in general: The public TCR beta signatures pointed to both CMV infection and matching HLA type.

Germline V gene lookup returns CDR1 LNHDA and CDR2 SQIVND (reference sequence). This CDR3 spans 15 amino acids. Trimming cost V 7 bases and J 6 bases; bases outside gene matches: 9. TCRdb called the reads again in MiXCR, with one record for every CDR3 protein. Among approximately 250,000 distinct CDR3 sequences, approximately 13% were seen once, and the ten largest hold about 1.5%. Whole-study results and caveats: The cumulative frequency of public TCR beta families distinguished individuals who carried CMV together with the relevant HLA.

There are a few counts of this clonotype. The antigen is undetermined. Sequencing was done on a sample of PBMCs. The chain has TRBV19 and TRBJ1-4; TRBD1 matches 9 bases. This TCR came from a human donor in good health (CMV status not recorded). Some clones in this sample may be carry-over from other donors' samples. The CDR3 nucleotides are TGTGCCAGTACCGCCTTAGACAGGGGGTATGAAAAACTGTTTTTT. It yields the protein CASTALDRGYEKLFF.